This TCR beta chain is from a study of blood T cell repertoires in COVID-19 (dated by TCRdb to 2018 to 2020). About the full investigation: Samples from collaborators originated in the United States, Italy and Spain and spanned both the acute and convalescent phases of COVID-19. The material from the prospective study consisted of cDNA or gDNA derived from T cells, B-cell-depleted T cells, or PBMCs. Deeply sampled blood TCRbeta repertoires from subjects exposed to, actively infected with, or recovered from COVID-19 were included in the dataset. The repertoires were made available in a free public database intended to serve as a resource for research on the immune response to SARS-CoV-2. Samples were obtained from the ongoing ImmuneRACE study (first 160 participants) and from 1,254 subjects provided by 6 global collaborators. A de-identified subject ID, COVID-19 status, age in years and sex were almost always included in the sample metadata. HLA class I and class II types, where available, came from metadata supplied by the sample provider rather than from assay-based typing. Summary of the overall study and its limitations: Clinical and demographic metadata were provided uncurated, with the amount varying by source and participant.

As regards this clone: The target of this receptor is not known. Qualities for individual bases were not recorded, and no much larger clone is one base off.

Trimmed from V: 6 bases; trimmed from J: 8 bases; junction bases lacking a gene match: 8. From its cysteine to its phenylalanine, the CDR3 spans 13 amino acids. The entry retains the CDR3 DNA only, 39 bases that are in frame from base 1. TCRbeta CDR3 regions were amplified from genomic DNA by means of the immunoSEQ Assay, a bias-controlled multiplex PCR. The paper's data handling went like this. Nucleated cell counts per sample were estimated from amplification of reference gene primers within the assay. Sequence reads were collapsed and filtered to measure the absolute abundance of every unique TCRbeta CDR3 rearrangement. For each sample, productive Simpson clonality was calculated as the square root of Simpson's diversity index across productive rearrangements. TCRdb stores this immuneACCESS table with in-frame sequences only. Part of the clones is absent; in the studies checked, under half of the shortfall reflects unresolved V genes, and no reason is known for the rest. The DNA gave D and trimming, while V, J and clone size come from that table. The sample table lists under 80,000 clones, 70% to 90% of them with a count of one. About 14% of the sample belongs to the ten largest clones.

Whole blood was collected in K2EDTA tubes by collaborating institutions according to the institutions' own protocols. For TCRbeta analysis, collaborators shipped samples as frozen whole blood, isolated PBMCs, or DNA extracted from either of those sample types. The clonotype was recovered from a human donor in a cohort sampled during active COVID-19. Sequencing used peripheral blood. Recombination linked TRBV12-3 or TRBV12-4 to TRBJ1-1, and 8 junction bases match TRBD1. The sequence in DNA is TGTGCCAGCAGAGCAACAGGGGGTCAGGAAGCTTTCTTT. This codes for CASRATGGQEAFF.